The entry below gives a single T cell receptor beta chain sequence along with its context. No antigen is known for it. The table came from immunoSEQ multiplex PCR; TCRdb's copy has only in-frame clones and leaves some out. The table lists fewer than 700,000 clones, around three quarters of them singletons. Donors were healthy HIV-negative adults without recent acute infections or vaccinations. V dropped 8 bases and J dropped 3; count of bases not matched to a gene: 7. The CDR3 is 14 amino acids. Looked up from germline, CDR1 is GTSNPN and CDR2 is SVGIG (reference sequence). These data are taken from a study of shared clonotypes between healthy human individuals. Study-level findings and limits: Since donors were few, the genetic and exposure-history diversity represented was limited.

This sequence joins TRBV30 and TRBJ2-1; 10 bases align to TRBD1. The clonotype was recovered from a woman aged 40 to 49 in good health. Some clones in this sample may be carry-over from other donors' samples. The sample comprised PBMCs. The CDR3 region has the DNA TGTGCCATAAGCCGGGACAGGGGCTACAATGAGCAGTTCTTC. Its translation is CAISRDRGYNEQFF.